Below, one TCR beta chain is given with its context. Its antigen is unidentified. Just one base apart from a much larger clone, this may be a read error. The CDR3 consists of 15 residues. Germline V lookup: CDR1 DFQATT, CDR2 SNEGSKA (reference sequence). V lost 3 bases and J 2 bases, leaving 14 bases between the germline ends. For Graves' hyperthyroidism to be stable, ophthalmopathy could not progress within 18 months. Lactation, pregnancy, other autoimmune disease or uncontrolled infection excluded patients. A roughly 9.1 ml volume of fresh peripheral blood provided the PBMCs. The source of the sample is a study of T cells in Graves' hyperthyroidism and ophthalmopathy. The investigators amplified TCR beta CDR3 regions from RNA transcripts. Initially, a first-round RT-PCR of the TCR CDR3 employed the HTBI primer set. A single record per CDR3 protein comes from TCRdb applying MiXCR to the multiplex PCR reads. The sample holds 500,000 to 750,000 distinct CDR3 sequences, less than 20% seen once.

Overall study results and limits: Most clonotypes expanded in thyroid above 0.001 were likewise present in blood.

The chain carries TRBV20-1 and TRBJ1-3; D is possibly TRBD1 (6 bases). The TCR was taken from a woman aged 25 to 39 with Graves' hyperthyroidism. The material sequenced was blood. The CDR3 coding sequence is TGCAGTGCTAGGAGGGCAACAGGGACTGGAAACACCATATATTTT. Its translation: CSARRATGTGNTIYF.